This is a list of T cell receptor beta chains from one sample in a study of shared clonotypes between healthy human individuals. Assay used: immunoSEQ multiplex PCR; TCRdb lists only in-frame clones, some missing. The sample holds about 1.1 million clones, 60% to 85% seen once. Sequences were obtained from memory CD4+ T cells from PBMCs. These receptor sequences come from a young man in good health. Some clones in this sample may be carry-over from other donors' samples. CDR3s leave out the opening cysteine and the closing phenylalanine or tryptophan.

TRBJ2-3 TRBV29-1 SGAAGSADTQY
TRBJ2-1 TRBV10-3 ATTTSGKGNEQF
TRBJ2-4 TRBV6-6 ASRSQGNIQY
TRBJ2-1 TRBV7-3 ASSLAAHYNEQF
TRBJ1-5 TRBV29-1 SVVASENQPQH
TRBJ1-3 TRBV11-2 ASSLERGAVGNTIY
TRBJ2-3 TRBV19 ASSITSGSWDTQY
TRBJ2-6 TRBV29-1 SVGLVTGANVLT
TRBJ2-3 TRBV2 ASRRDGPDTQY
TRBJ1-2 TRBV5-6 ASSQNRENWFGYT
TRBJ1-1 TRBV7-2 ASSLGRPGTEAF
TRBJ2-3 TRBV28 ASSSQGASSTDTQY
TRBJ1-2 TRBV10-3 AISEVGGRDYGYT
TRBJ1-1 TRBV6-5 ASSKAGSNTEAF
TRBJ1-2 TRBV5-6 ASSSQKRGQRRRGDGYT
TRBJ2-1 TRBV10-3 AISESSPNEQF
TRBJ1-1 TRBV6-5 ASRETVLNTEAF
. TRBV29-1 SVETGPYEQY
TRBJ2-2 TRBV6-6 ASRSSGYTGELF
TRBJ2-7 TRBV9 ASSLPDTGTPYEQY
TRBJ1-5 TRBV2 ASSEGEYNQPQH
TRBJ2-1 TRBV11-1 ASSFRGPTGNEQF
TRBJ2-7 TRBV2 ASISWRDGEQY
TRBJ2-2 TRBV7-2 ASSLGGSANTGELF
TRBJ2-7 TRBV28 ASSLIGAYEQY
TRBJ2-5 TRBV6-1 ASSLWVQETQY
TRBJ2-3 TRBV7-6 ASSLDAKQY
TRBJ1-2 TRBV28 ASSDPDRWNGYT
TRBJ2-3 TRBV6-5 ASSSRGTDTQY
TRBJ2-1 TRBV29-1 SATGLAGVNEQF
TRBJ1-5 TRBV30 AWSVAGNQPQH
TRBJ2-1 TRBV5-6 ASSLRVGSMYNEQF
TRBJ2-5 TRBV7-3 ASSFGDSPQY
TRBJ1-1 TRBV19 ASGGGTVMNTEAF
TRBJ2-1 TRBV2 ASSDRLGRRDSNEQF
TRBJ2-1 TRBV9 ASSVAPVYNEQF
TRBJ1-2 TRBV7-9 ASSRREGADGYT
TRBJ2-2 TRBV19 ASRTGGRNTGELF
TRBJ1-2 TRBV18 ASSPAELVNYGYT
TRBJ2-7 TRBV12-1 ASSPYEQY
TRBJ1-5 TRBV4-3 ASSQAQSQPQH
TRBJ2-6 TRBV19 ASSEGAGGANVLT
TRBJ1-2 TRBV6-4 ASSEADRGYGYT
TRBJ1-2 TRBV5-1 ASSLAGLGDGYT